The clone carrying this TCR beta chain was seen ten or more times. Its specificity is not known. These data come from a study of Graves' ophthalmopathy and Graves' hyperthyroidism. Study information: Investigators collected peripheral blood at initial diagnosis, before any treatment was given. Overall study findings and caveats: For separating ophthalmopathy from stable hyperthyroidism, a 13-signature model gave under 90% sensitivity and around 80% specificity.

Moderate-to-severe activity, CAS at least 3, NOSPECS at least 4 and duration under 3 months characterized donors with ophthalmopathy. PBMCs were obtained from roughly 9.5 ml of fresh peripheral blood. Amplification of TCR beta CDR3 regions used RNA transcripts. Second-round multiplex PCR came after a first-round RT-PCR that employed HTBI primers. TCRdb re-called the multiplex PCR reads with MiXCR, one entry per CDR3 protein. The sample comprises a few hundred thousand distinct CDR3 sequences, approximately 21% of which are singletons, and roughly 42% rests with the top ten. The V gene end was trimmed by 4 bases and the J gene end by 3 bases; junction bases not matched to a gene: 12. The CDR3 is made up of 16 amino acids. CDR1 MGHRA and CDR2 YSYEKL come from the germline V gene.

The sample consisted of peripheral blood. V is TRBV4-1 and J is TRBJ2-7; 7 positions agree with TRBD2. The receptor comes from a woman aged 50 to 60 with Graves' ophthalmopathy. This CDR3 reads CASSPGAAGDNYEQYF. The CDR3 coding sequence is TGCGCCAGCAGCCCCGGGGCGGCGGGAGATAACTACGAGCAGTACTTC.